This is a list of T cell receptor beta chains from one sample in a study of tumor-infiltrating lymphocytes in primary liver carcinoma. TCRdb reprocessed the multiplex PCR reads via MiXCR and lists one record per CDR3 protein. The sample shows about 92,000 distinct CDR3 sequences, just over 65% of them seen only once. Sequencing was performed on tumor-adjacent normal liver tissue. These receptors originate from a man in his forties or fifties with primary liver carcinoma and hepatitis B virus infection. Each CDR3 is given with its conserved first and last residue. D genes are given only for firm matches. Expanded clones are given a class, and other clones once, few, many or no size at all.

clone_size: NA
v_call: TRBV29-1
j_call: TRBJ2-2
d_call: NA
cdr3_nt: TGCAGCGATGCTACAAACACCGGGGAGTTGTTTTTT
cdr3_aa: CSDATNTGELFF

clone_size: many
v_call: TRBV6-5
j_call: TRBJ2-6
d_call: NA
cdr3_nt: TGTGCCAGCAGTATAGAGCCTTCTGGGGCCAACGTCCTGACTTTC
cdr3_aa: CASSIEPSGANVLTF

clone_size: NA
v_call: TRBV29-1
j_call: TRBJ2-7
d_call: NA
cdr3_nt: TGCTGCGGAAGGGTTGCCTATGAGCAGTACTTC
cdr3_aa: CCGRVAYEQYF

clone_size: NA
v_call: TRBV11-2
j_call: TRBJ2-1
d_call: NA
cdr3_nt: TGTACCAGCAGCCCCGTTGGGAATGAGCAGTTCTTC
cdr3_aa: CTSSPVGNEQFF

clone_size: NA
v_call: TRBV7-8
j_call: TRBJ1-2
d_call: TRBD1
cdr3_nt: TGTGCCAGCAGCCCCCGGACAGGGGGCGGTGACTACACGTTC
cdr3_aa: CASSPRTGGGDYTF

clone_size: NA
v_call: TRBV11-2
j_call: TRBJ2-1
d_call: NA
cdr3_nt: TGTGCCAGCAGTTTCTTAGGAGTATACAATGAGCAGTTCTTC
cdr3_aa: CASSFLGVYNEQFF

clone_size: NA
v_call: TRBV11-3
j_call: TRBJ2-3
d_call: NA
cdr3_nt: TGTGCCAGCAACTTAAGCGGGTTTGGCACAGATACGCAGTATTTT
cdr3_aa: CASNLSGFGTDTQYF

clone_size: NA
v_call: TRBV11-2
j_call: TRBJ2-7
d_call: NA
cdr3_nt: TGTGCCATCATCTTAACCAACGGAGCCTACGAGCAGTACTTC
cdr3_aa: CAIILTNGAYEQYF

clone_size: NA
v_call: TRBV13
j_call: TRBJ2-7
d_call: NA
cdr3_nt: TGTGCCAACAGCCCCCTGGCAGGGAGCTCCTACGATCAGTACTTC
cdr3_aa: CANSPLAGSSYDQYF

clone_size: many
v_call: TRBV29-1
j_call: TRBJ2-6
d_call: TRBD1
cdr3_nt: TGCAGCGTGGGGGACAGGGCCTCTGGGGCCAACGTCCTGACTTTC
cdr3_aa: CSVGDRASGANVLTF

clone_size: NA
v_call: TRBV28
j_call: TRBJ2-7
d_call: NA
cdr3_nt: TGTGCCAGCAGTTTCGCGGGAAACTACGGGCTGTACTTC
cdr3_aa: CASSFAGNYGLYF

clone_size: NA
v_call: TRBV18
j_call: TRBJ1-3
d_call: NA
cdr3_nt: TGTGCCAGCTCACCACGGGCTGGGGATTCCTCTGGAAACACCATATATTTC
cdr3_aa: CASSPRAGDSSGNTIYF

clone_size: few
v_call: TRBV6-5
j_call: TRBJ2-7
d_call: NA
cdr3_nt: TGTGCCAGCAAGATGGGACAAAGCTCCTACGAGCGGTACTTC
cdr3_aa: CASKMGQSSYERYF

clone_size: NA
v_call: TRBV15
j_call: TRBJ2-3
d_call: NA
cdr3_nt: TGTGCCACCAGCATTCAGGGCTGGAGCACAGATACGCAGTATTTT
cdr3_aa: CATSIQGWSTDTQYF

clone_size: once
v_call: TRBV27
j_call: TRBJ1-2
d_call: NA
cdr3_nt: TGTGCCAGCAGTTCTGCGGGATACGGCTACACCTTC
cdr3_aa: CASSSAGYGYTF

clone_size: NA
v_call: TRBV4-1
j_call: TRBJ2-7
d_call: TRBD2
cdr3_nt: TGCGCCAGCAGCCAATATTTCCCTCCCAGCGGGGAGAAGTACTTC
cdr3_aa: CASSQYFPPSGEKYF

clone_size: many
v_call: TRBV6-1
j_call: TRBJ2-7
d_call: TRBD2
cdr3_nt: TGTGCCAGCAGTGGTCGGGAGGGCCCCTACGAGCAGTACTTC
cdr3_aa: CASSGREGPYEQYF

clone_size: NA
v_call: TRBV11-2
j_call: TRBJ2-5
d_call: NA
cdr3_nt: TGTGCCAGCAGCTTAGTCAGTGGGGGCAGTCGGCGAGAGACTCAGTGCTTC
cdr3_aa: CASSLVSGGSRRETQCF